This T cell receptor beta chain emerged from a study of cytomegalovirus exposure and HLA in healthy donors. On the study more broadly: It was reported in a later analysis that the same platform had been used for the roughly 130 validation repertoires as for the approximately 700 first-cohort repertoires.

This clone was found once. What it binds is unknown. Study-level points and caveats: In vitro testing confirmed a few CMV-associated chains as specific for CMV antigens. The investigators catalogued 150 or so TCR beta chains as cytomegalovirus-associated.

Donors were drawn from the approximately 130-subject validation cohort, separate from the approximately 640-subject first cohort. Measured with immunoSEQ multiplex PCR; TCRdb has only the in-frame clones, and not every one. The sample yields approximately 54,000 clones, roughly nine tenths seen once. Trimming shortened V by 7 bases and J by 1 base, and 11 bases separated the two germline ends. Germline loops: CDR1 MDHEN, CDR2 SYDVKM. The length of the CDR3 is 14 residues. The TCR comes from a woman between 18 and 29 years old in good health and CMV-seropositive. This chain uses TRBV28 with TRBJ2-1; weak D call: TRBD1 (6 bases). Sample: PBMCs. The CDR3 nucleotides read TGTGCCAGCACTTGGGACACTTCCTACAATGAGCAGTTCTTC. This gives the protein CASTWDTSYNEQFF.